This T cell receptor beta chain is from a study of blood T cell repertoires in COVID-19. The CDR3 covers 12 residues. The germline gives CDR1 SNHLY, CDR2 FYNNEI. The trim removed 5 bases at V and 8 bases at J, leaving 4 bases unmatched. This study enrolled people aged roughly 18 to 100 from about two dozen US geographic areas. Under the authors' procedure: Cell counts per sample came from amplifying reference gene primers. The repertoire was sequenced with immunoSEQ multiplex PCR; TCRdb's copy has only in-frame clones and lacks some. V and J calls and clone size follow that table, whereas D and trimming were derived from the DNA. The sample lists over 200,000 clones; about 90% were seen once.

Sequences were obtained from PBMCs or T cells enriched from blood (not recorded which). The chain employs TRBV2 and TRBJ1-1; the match to TRBD1 covers 8 bases. The sequence came from a woman in her fifties or sixties in a cohort exposed to, infected with or recovered from COVID-19 (not recorded which). The CDR3 DNA sequence: TGTGCCAGCAGTAGGGACAGGCGAGAAGCTTTCTTT. It codes for CASSRDRREAFF.